This entry is about one T cell receptor (beta chain). Antigen specificity is unknown. General study findings and limits: The TCR gene usage of tumor memory CD4+ T cells clustered together with blood and lymph node memory CD4+ cells and with lymph node naive CD4+ cells. Greatest tumor Treg TCR overlap was with tumor naive CD4+ cells. The larger cohort examined one V-J beta rearrangement, not whole repertoires.

The CDR3 totals 16 residues. V shed 1 base and J shed 0 bases, with 10 bases lying between them. Germline loops: CDR1 MGHDK, CDR2 SYGVNS. The sorted Tregs were CD4+CD25+CD127-/low cells. Constant-region reverse primers amplified full-length variable regions, followed by semi-nested Nested Universal Primer A PCR. A single record per CDR3 protein comes from TCRdb applying MiXCR to the 5' RACE reads. This sample has 4,000 to 5,000 distinct CDR3 sequences; more than 60% occur once, and the top ten carry under 4.5%. The V and J genes are TRBV25-1 and TRBJ2-1; D gene uncertain. The sequence was collected from a female donor with breast cancer. What was sequenced was Tregs sorted from blood. The CDR3 loop is CASSESADLSYNEQFF. The DNA for the CDR3 is TGTGCCAGCAGTGAATCTGCAGATCTCTCCTACAATGAGCAGTTCTTC.